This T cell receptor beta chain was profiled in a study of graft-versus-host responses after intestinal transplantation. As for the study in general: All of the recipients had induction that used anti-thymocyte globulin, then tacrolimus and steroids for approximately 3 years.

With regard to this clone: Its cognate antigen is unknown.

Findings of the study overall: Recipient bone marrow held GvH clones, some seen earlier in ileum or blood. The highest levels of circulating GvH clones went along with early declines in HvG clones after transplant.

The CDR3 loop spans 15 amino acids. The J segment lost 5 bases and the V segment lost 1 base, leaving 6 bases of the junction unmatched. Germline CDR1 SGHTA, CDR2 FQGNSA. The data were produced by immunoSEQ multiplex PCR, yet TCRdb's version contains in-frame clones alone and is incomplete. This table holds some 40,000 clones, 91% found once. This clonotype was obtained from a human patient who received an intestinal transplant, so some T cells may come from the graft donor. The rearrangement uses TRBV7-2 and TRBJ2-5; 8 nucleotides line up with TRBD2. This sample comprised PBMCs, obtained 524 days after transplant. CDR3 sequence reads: CASSLVSGSDETQYF. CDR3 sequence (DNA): TGTGCCAGCAGCTTAGTCAGCGGGAGTGATGAGACCCAGTACTTC.